A selection of T cell receptor beta chains follows, all from one sample in a study of shared clonotypes between healthy human individuals. Assay: immunoSEQ multiplex PCR; the TCRdb copy retains only in-frame clones and omits some. Among 2 million to 2.5 million clones listed, roughly 93% were seen once. The sample comprised naive CD4+ T cells from PBMCs. The receptors stem from a man between 18 and 29 years old in good health. Some clones in this sample may be carry-over from other donors' samples. Each CDR3 is given with its conserved first and last residue. A D gene is named only where the DNA matches it firmly. Not all rows give a size; the values are once, few, many and, for expanded clones, a class.

v_call	d_call	clone_size	j_call	cdr3_nt	cdr3_aa
TRBV5-1	TRBD2	.	TRBJ2-1	TGCGCCAGCAGCTGGGGACTAGCGGGAGGAAGTGAGCAGTTCTTC	CASSWGLAGGSEQFF
TRBV11-3	TRBD1	.	TRBJ2-3	TGTGCCAGCAGCTTCGGGACAGGGGGCATGAATACGCAGTATTTT	CASSFGTGGMNTQYF
TRBV28	TRBD2	.	TRBJ2-1	TGTGCCACCTTGACTAGCGGCTACAATGAGCAGTTCTTC	CATLTSGYNEQFF
TRBV7-3	.	.	TRBJ2-3	TGTGCCAGCAGCTTAAGACCACTTACTAGCACAGATACGCAGTATTTT	CASSLRPLTSTDTQYF
TRBV5-1	TRBD2	.	TRBJ2-2	TGCGCCAGCAGCTTTATAGCGGGGAACACCGGGGAGCTGTTTTTT	CASSFIAGNTGELFF
TRBV7-2	TRBD1	.	TRBJ1-2	TGTGCCAGCAGCGGCGCGGGAGGACAGGGGTTTAATGGCTACACCTTC	CASSGAGGQGFNGYTF
TRBV28	TRBD2	.	TRBJ2-4	TGTGCCAGCAGTTTATGGGGACTAGCGGCAGCCAAAAACATTCAGTACTTC	CASSLWGLAAAKNIQYF
TRBV25-1	TRBD1	.	TRBJ2-2	TGTGCCAGCGGACAGGGGGCGGGCACCGGGGAGCTGTTTTTT	CASGQGAGTGELFF
TRBV9	.	.	TRBJ2-7	TGTGCCAGCAGCGGACAGGTTTCCTACGAGCAGTACTTC	CASSGQVSYEQYF
TRBV19	.	.	TRBJ1-5	TGTGCCAGTAGTATAATACGACAGAAGAATAGCAATCAGCCCCAGCATTTT	CASSIIRQKNSNQPQHF
TRBV7-2	.	once	TRBJ1-1	TGTGCCAGCAGCTTTAGTAGGGGCCCGAACACTGAAGCTTTCTTT	CASSFSRGPNTEAFF
TRBV6-1	.	.	TRBJ1-5	TGTGCCAGCAGACCGACACCGGGTAGCAATCAGCCCCAGCATTTT	CASRPTPGSNQPQHF
TRBV5-1	.	.	TRBJ2-1	TGCGCCAGCAGCTTGGGGGCCGGCTCGAGTTCCAGGGAGCAGTTCTTC	CASSLGAGSSSREQFF
TRBV7-2	.	.	TRBJ1-5	TGTGCCAGCAGCTTAGTAGATAGCAATCAGCCCCAGCATTTT	CASSLVDSNQPQHF
TRBV5-4	.	few	TRBJ1-5	TGTGCTACCGGGACAAGAGACCAGCCCCAGCATTTT	CATGTRDQPQHF
TRBV28	.	once	TRBJ1-5	TGTGCCAGCACCCCTTTCGCAGGACAGCCCCGGCATTTT	CASTPFAGQPRHF
TRBV30	TRBD2	.	TRBJ2-5	TGTGCCTGGAGTGGTGGGACTAGCGGGAGAGAGACCCAGTACTTC	CAWSGGTSGRETQYF
TRBV7-3	.	.	TRBJ1-2	TGTGCCAGCAGCCCAGGGTTCGGGACCCCCTATGGCTACACCTTC	CASSPGFGTPYGYTF
TRBV18	.	.	TRBJ2-4	TGTGCCAGCTCACCACCTACGGGGTCCAATCGAGCCAAAAACATTCAGTACTTC	CASSPPTGSNRAKNIQYF
TRBV7-3	TRBD2	.	TRBJ2-1	TGTGCCAGCAGCTTAAGGGTAGCGGCTAGCGGGACTTGGGGCAATGAGCAGTTCTTC	CASSLRVAASGTWGNEQFF